This T cell receptor (beta chain) is from a study of cytomegalovirus exposure and HLA in healthy donors. This clone was detected once. Its cognate antigen is unknown. General study points: Later findings reportedly placed an Asian-associated ancestry cluster below the roughly 700-donor mean for N-insertions. Within an earlier analysis, most TCR beta V segments proved productive either about 90% or about 30% of the time. For most TCR sequences rarity was the rule, although some public TCRs occurred in many donors.

Losses at the gene ends were 3 bases for V and 0 bases for J; bases not matched to a gene: 2. The CDR3 contains 16 residues. CDR1 and CDR2 from the germline V gene are LNHDA and SQIVND (reference sequence). The PCR was carried out with 60 Vbeta primers and 13 Jbeta primers. Assay: immunoSEQ multiplex PCR; the TCRdb copy retains only in-frame clones and omits some. The repertoire consists of fewer than 250,000 clones, with approximately 80% occurring once and the leading ten covering roughly 0.66%. This cohort consisted of healthy bone marrow donors. Sequencing was carried out using PBMCs. V is TRBV19 and J is TRBJ2-5; 12 bases are shared with TRBD2. The TCR sequence derives from a boy aged 2-9 years in good health and CMV-seronegative. The CDR3 protein is CASSIGLAGNQETQYF. CDR3 DNA sequence: TGTGCCAGTAGTATCGGACTAGCGGGGAACCAAGAGACCCAGTACTTC.